Each of the 30 T cell receptor beta chains below was sequenced from the same sample in a study of control samples from healthy donors and cancer patients. Measured with immunoSEQ multiplex PCR; TCRdb has only the in-frame clones, and not every one. The sample includes about 100,000 clones, roughly nine tenths of them seen just once. Sequencing was done on a sample of blood. The receptors stem from a woman in her fifties or sixties in good health.

The J gene is TRBJ2-2, the V gene TRBV7-3; D gene uncertain. The CDR3 has 14 amino acids. CDR1 and CDR2 (germline): SGHTA, FQGTGA. Trimming took off 7 bases at V and 2 bases at J, with 11 bases between the two ends. The CDR3, as DNA: TGTGCCAGCAAGGAAGGACCTAACACCGGGGAGCTGTTTTTT. This sequence encodes CASKEGPNTGELFF.

This clone was counted only a few times. The chain is built from TRBV27 and TRBJ1-6, with TRBD1 matching 9 bases. J gave up 8 bases and V 5 bases, and 4 bases lay outside the gene matches. This CDR3 is 14 amino acids long. Germline CDR1 reads MNHEY; CDR2 reads SMNVEV (reference sequence). As DNA, the CDR3 is TGTGCCAGCAGTAAACAGGGGGCGGATTCACCCCTCCACTTT. Its protein product is CASSKQGADSPLHF.

V and J are TRBV27 and TRBJ2-7; D tentatively fits TRBD1 or TRBD2 (6 bases each). Trimming took 0 bases from V and 2 from J, leaving 14 bases between them. The germline CDR1 and CDR2 sequences are MNHEY and SMNVEV (reference sequence). This CDR3 is 16 amino acids long. The CDR3 nucleotides are TGTGCCAGCAGTTTATCGGGGCGGGACATCACCTACGAGCAGTACTTC. The encoded protein is CASSLSGRDITYEQYF.

The chain employs TRBV6-1 and TRBJ2-3, with 8 bases matching TRBD1. The germline CDR1 and CDR2 sequences are MNHNS and SASEGT. CDR3 size: 17 residues. Trimming at V came to 4 bases and at J to 0 bases, leaving 9 bases not matched to a gene. The CDR3 is CASSVPGTGESTDTQYF. CDR3 DNA sequence: TGTGCCAGCAGTGTGCCCGGGACAGGCGAAAGCACAGATACGCAGTATTTT.

The gene calls are TRBV3-1 (or the pseudogene TRBV3-2) and TRBJ2-7; 7 positions match TRBD2. V gave up 2 bases and J gave up 6 bases; unmatched junction bases: 7. The CDR3 spans 14 residues. Germline V CDR1 and CDR2: LGHDT, YNNKEL (reference sequence). The CDR3 DNA is TGTGCCAGCAGCCAACGCCGGGAGGAGGTCGAGCAGTACGTC. Translated: CASSQRREEVEQYV.

The V and J genes are TRBV18 and TRBJ1-4, with TRBD1 matching over 9 bases. Germline V lookup: CDR1 KGHSH, CDR2 LQKENI. The J segment lost 8 bases and the V segment lost 4 bases, leaving 5 bases of the junction unmatched. There are 14 residues in the CDR3. The CDR3 coding sequence is TGTGCCAGCTCACGGGACAGGGTGGAAGAAAAACTGTTTTTT. The encoded protein is CASSRDRVEEKLFF.

The chain links TRBV3-1 (or the pseudogene TRBV3-2) to TRBJ2-1; D may be TRBD2 (6 bases). Deletions cut 7 bases from V and 3 bases from J, with 16 bases between. The CDR3 is made up of 15 amino acids. Germline lookup yields CDR1 LGHDT and CDR2 YNNKEL (reference sequence). CDR3 in amino acids: CASTGPGLSYNEQFF. CDR3 coding DNA: TGTGCCAGCACAGGGCCGGGACTCAGCTACAATGAGCAGTTCTTC.

This clone has a single count. This chain connects TRBV6-5 to TRBJ2-5; no definite D call. CDR1 and CDR2 (germline): MNHEY, SVGAGI. The CDR3 is 13 amino acids. Trimming removed 2 bases from V and 2 bases from J, with 6 bases in between. CDR3 sequence (DNA): TGTGCCAGCAGTTACGACCATCAAGAGACCCAGTACTTC. Translating gives CASSYDHQETQYF.

J is TRBJ2-1 and V is TRBV11-3; 9 bases map to TRBD1. Germline CDR1 is SGHNT and CDR2 is YENEEA. Unmatched junction bases numbered 11, after V lost 5 bases and J lost 6 bases. The CDR3 loop spans 16 amino acids. The CDR3 DNA is TGTGCCAGCAGCCCCGGAACCGGGACAGGGCGCAATGAGCAGTTCTTC. The encoded protein is CASSPGTGTGRNEQFF.

The sample holds one count of this clone. The chain links TRBV6-5 to TRBJ1-2; possible D gene TRBD1, 5 bases. This CDR3 region has 14 residues. Trimming took off 1 base at V and 7 bases at J, with 13 bases between the two ends. Germline assignment: CDR1 MNHEY and CDR2 SVGAGI. The CDR3 DNA reads as TGTGCCAGCAGTTACTTTCAAGGGACCTTTGGCTACACCTTC. Protein sequence: CASSYFQGTFGYTF.

The V and J genes are TRBV11-3 and TRBJ2-7, with D possibly being TRBD2 (7 bases). This CDR3 contains 14 residues. V lost 5 bases and J lost 2, with 13 bases in between. From germline, CDR1 is SGHNT and CDR2 YENEEA. This chain's CDR3 is CASSEGGSAYEQYF. The CDR3 region has the DNA TGTGCCAGCAGCGAGGGGGGGTCTGCCTACGAGCAGTACTTC. The variable domain in full, with the rest retrieved from reference TRBV11-3 and TRBJ2-7, is EAGVVQSPRYKIIEKKQPVAFWCNPISGHNTLYWYLQNLGQGPELLIRYENEEAVDDSQLPKDRFSAERLKGVDSTLKIQPAELGDSAVYLCASSEGGSAYEQYFGPGTRLTVT.

CDR3: CASSQQGTGANVLTF. The CDR3, as DNA: TGCGCCAGCAGCCAACAGGGGACTGGGGCCAACGTCCTGACTTTC. The chain joins TRBV5-1 to TRBJ2-6, with TRBD1 matching 7 bases. Trimming took 4 bases from V and 2 from J; bases not matched to a gene: 3. Germline CDR1 and CDR2: SGHRS and YFSETQ. This CDR3 region has 15 residues.

This rearrangement joins TRBV5-1 to TRBJ1-5; no reliable D call. V lost 5 bases and J 0 bases, leaving 6 bases between the germline ends. Germline V gene lookup returns CDR1 SGHRS and CDR2 YFSETQ. There are 13 residues in the CDR3. CDR3 in amino acids: CASREGSNQPQHF. The CDR3 bases are TGCGCCAGCAGGGAGGGTAGCAATCAGCCCCAGCATTTT.

This clone was detected only once. This sequence joins TRBV3-1 (or the pseudogene TRBV3-2) and TRBJ2-7; unclear D gene. Trimming took off 4 bases at V and 1 base at J, with 5 bases between the two ends. The CDR3 consists of 12 residues. The germline gives CDR1 LGHDT, CDR2 YNNKEL (reference sequence). The CDR3 is CASSPGSYEQYF. For the CDR3, the DNA is TGTGCCAGCAGCCCAGGATCCTACGAGCAGTACTTC.

The V call is TRBV29-1, the J call TRBJ2-2, with D possibly matching TRBD2 (6 bases). This CDR3 is 15 amino acids long. Per the germline V gene, CDR1 is SQVTM and CDR2 is ANQGSEA. V lost 1 base to trimming and J lost 6 bases, with 15 bases between them. CDR3 bases: TGCAGCGTTGAAGTTGGGCTAGCGTTTTCCGGGGAGCTGTTTTTT. Residues: CSVEVGLAFSGELFF.

This rearrangement joins TRBV19 to TRBJ2-7; D gene unclear. Deletions cut 5 bases from V and 2 bases from J, with 10 bases between. Germline V lookup: CDR1 LNHDA, CDR2 SQIVND (reference sequence). This CDR3 has 13 residues. CDR3 residues: CASSGPPTYEQYF. For the CDR3, the DNA is TGTGCCAGTAGTGGACCACCTACCTACGAGCAGTACTTC.

V is TRBV7-9 and J is TRBJ2-7; either TRBD1 or TRBD2 may supply D (5 bases each). Germline CDR1 SEHNR, CDR2 FQNEAQ (reference sequence). V lost 5 bases and J 0 bases, leaving 14 bases between the germline ends. The CDR3 sequence is 15 residues long. The CDR3 DNA is TGTGCCAGCAGCCAGGGCAGGGAGAGCTCCTACGAGCAGTACGTC. As protein: CASSQGRESSYEQYV.

This clone occurred a few times. The rearrangement uses TRBV2 and TRBJ2-4; 7 positions match TRBD2. The trim removed 2 bases at V and 5 bases at J, leaving 12 bases unmatched. This CDR3 region has 17 residues. From germline, CDR1 is SNHLY and CDR2 FYNNEI. The CDR3 region has the DNA TGTGCCAGCAGTGAATCCGGATCGGGGAGGGTCCAAAACATTCAGTACTTC. As protein: CASSESGSGRVQNIQYF.

The rearrangement uses TRBV27 and TRBJ1-1, with D perhaps matching TRBD1 (5 bases). From germline, CDR1 is MNHEY and CDR2 SMNVEV (reference sequence). The ends were cut back, 8 bases at V and 3 bases at J, with 16 bases in the middle. CDR3 length: 14 amino acids. The CDR3 sequence is CASSVGWGDTEAFF. CDR3 nucleotides: TGTGCCAGCTCCGTCGGGTGGGGGGACACTGAAGCTTTCTTT.

The chain employs TRBV19 and TRBJ1-1; D is ambiguous. V was shortened by 1 base and J by 4 bases, with 7 bases between the two germline ends. CDR1 and CDR2 from the germline V gene are LNHDA and SQIVND (reference sequence). This CDR3 has 13 residues. Here the CDR3 reads CASSIGVGTEAFF. In DNA form, the CDR3 reads TGTGCCAGTAGTATAGGGGTCGGCACTGAAGCTTTCTTT.

This clone was seen just once. V gene TRBV5-1 combines with J gene TRBJ2-2; 10 bases line up with TRBD2. Germline-derived CDR1 and CDR2 are SGHRS and YFSETQ. J gave up 10 bases and V 3 bases, and 6 bases lay outside the gene matches. CDR3 length: 14 residues. CDR3 amino acids: CASSSSGRAEELFF. CDR3 nucleotide sequence: TGCGCCAGCAGCTCAAGCGGGAGGGCCGAGGAGCTGTTTTTT.

The CDR3 sequence: CASSLGRPYGYTF. CDR3 DNA: TGTGCCAGCAGTTTAGGAAGGCCCTATGGCTACACCTTC. The chain carries TRBV6-5 and TRBJ1-2; D is unresolved. The CDR3 loop spans 13 amino acids. Germline CDR1 and CDR2: MNHEY and SVGAGI. V was clipped by 4 bases and J by 4 bases, with 10 bases between them.

This sequence joins TRBV6-2 or TRBV6-3 and TRBJ1-2; 7 bases are a match to TRBD1. V dropped 5 bases and J dropped 2; count of bases not matched to a gene: 2. The CDR3 is 13 amino acids. Germline CDR1 reads MNHEY; CDR2 reads SVGEGT. This CDR3 is CASSTTGNYGYTF. The CDR3, as DNA: TGTGCCAGCAGTACGACAGGGAACTATGGCTACACCTTC.

CDR3 residues: CASSLQGGLGSPLHF. The CDR3 DNA follows: TGTGCCAGCAGCCTGCAGGGGGGACTAGGTTCACCCCTCCACTTT. The chain carries TRBV5-4 and TRBJ1-6; the match to TRBD1 covers 7 bases. V gave up 4 bases and J gave up 9 bases; unmatched junction bases: 10. In germline, CDR1 is SGHNT, CDR2 YYREEE (reference sequence). This CDR3 is 15 amino acids long.

The chain links TRBV6-5 to TRBJ1-6; no clear D gene. Trimming took 0 bases from V and 7 from J, leaving 13 bases between them. CDR1 and CDR2 from the germline V gene are MNHEY and SVGAGI. This CDR3 region has 16 residues. This CDR3 reads CASSYSHGRTNSPLHF. Written as DNA, the CDR3 is TGTGCCAGCAGTTACTCCCACGGACGGACGAATTCACCCCTCCACTTT.

The V and J genes are TRBV14 and TRBJ2-4; D gene ambiguous. V was trimmed by 7 bases and J by 0 bases, leaving 10 bases between them. Germline CDR1 SGHDN, CDR2 FVKESK. This CDR3 spans 14 amino acids. CDR3 protein: CASKTVIAKNIQYF. The CDR3 coding sequence is TGTGCCAGCAAGACCGTGATAGCCAAAAACATTCAGTACTTC. Looking up the rest from reference TRBV14 and TRBJ2-4 gives the full variable domain: EAGVTQFPSHSVIEKGQTVTLRCDPISGHDNLYWYRRVMGKEIKFLLHFVKESKQDESGMPNNRFLAERTGGTYSTLKVQPAELEDSGVYFCASKTVIAKNIQYFGAGTRLSVL.

The chain carries TRBV2 and TRBJ1-2; D unresolved. The germline V gene has CDR1 SNHLY and CDR2 FYNNEI. V was pared by 9 bases and J by 7 bases, with 12 bases between. The CDR3 extends over 11 amino acids. The CDR3 nucleotides read TGTGCCAGTAGGGAGGAAATTGGCTACACCTTC. Residues: CASREEIGYTF.

The chain joins TRBV19 to TRBJ1-6; perhaps TRBD1 as D (5 bases). The CDR3 spans 14 residues. CDR1 is LNHDA, CDR2 SQIVND, per germline (reference sequence). V was shortened by 5 bases and J by 14 bases, with 19 bases between the two germline ends. The CDR3 DNA is TGTGCCAGTAGTCCCACTTGGGGGGAGTATGCCCTCCACTTT. Protein product: CASSPTWGEYALHF.

This clone has more than one count but fewer than ten. The chain links TRBV7-2 to TRBJ2-7; TRBD2 might be the D (6 bases). V was cut by 3 bases and J by 4 bases, with 10 bases left in between. The CDR3 spans 13 residues. The germline V gene encodes CDR1 SGHTA and CDR2 FQGNSA. CDR3 DNA: TGTGCCAGCAGCTTTAATAGCGGTTACGAGCAGTACGTC. Translation: CASSFNSGYEQYV.

The rearrangement uses TRBV6-5 and TRBJ1-2; perhaps TRBD1 as D (6 bases). Between the trimmed V and J ends, which lost 2 bases and 3 bases, there was a span of 16 bases. This CDR3 spans 16 amino acids. CDR1 and CDR2 (germline): MNHEY, SVGAGI. For the CDR3, the DNA is TGTGCCAGCAGTTACGGGGGCAGCCTAGGGGACTATGGCTACACCTTC. It yields the protein CASSYGGSLGDYGYTF.